These 20 T cell receptor beta chains originate from one sample sequenced in a study of persistence of HIV-infected CD4 T cells. This was the immunoSEQ version 4 assay in survey mode. This table comes from immunoSEQ multiplex PCR, and its TCRdb copy is limited to in-frame clones, with some not included. Of fewer than 50,000 clones detected, roughly 90% appear once; the ten largest clones hold approximately 1.8%. This nonspecific control used anti-CD3/anti-CD28 bead stimulation of CD4+ T cells. Responding CD4+ T cells were sorted by upregulation of both CD40 ligand and CD69. Their cognate antigens are unknown. The source material was CD4+ T cells sorted from PBMCs after roughly 18-hour stimulation, sampled from a patient who received antiretroviral therapy. The receptors were sampled from an adult man with HIV who was CMV-seropositive.

This clone was recorded only once. The chain is built from TRBV9 and TRBJ2-6; 8 bases map to TRBD2. Germline values: CDR1 SGDLS, CDR2 YYNGEE. J lost 3 bases, V lost 10 bases, and 18 bases had no gene match. The CDR3 consists of 18 residues. The CDR3 DNA reads as TGTGCCTCCGGACCCAATCTCGGGGGGGCCGGTGGGGCCAACGTCCTGACTTTC. Translated: CASGPNLGGAGGANVLTF. Combining the CDR3 with reference TRBV9 and TRBJ2-6 gives the whole variable domain DSGVTQTPKHLITATGQRVTLRCSPRSGDLSVYWYQQSLDQGLQFLIQYYNGEERAKGNILERFSAQQFPDLHSELNLSSLELGDSALYFCASGPNLGGAGGANVLTFGAGSRLTVL.

The V call is TRBV28, the J call TRBJ2-1, with D tentatively TRBD2 (7 bases). V lost 4 bases, J lost 5 bases, and 15 bases lay in between. Germline assignment: CDR1 MDHEN and CDR2 SYDVKM. CDR3 length: 15 amino acids. The CDR3 loop is CASSSLPGGNNEQFF. CDR3 coding DNA: TGTGCCAGCAGTTCTCTCCCGGGGGGCAACAATGAGCAGTTCTTC.

This clone has a single count. The rearrangement uses TRBV6-5 and TRBJ2-1; 8 bases map to TRBD2. The CDR3 runs to 15 residues. The junction had 11 bases not matched to a gene; V was cut back by 6 bases and J by 7 bases. Germline CDR1 and CDR2: MNHEY and SVGAGI. The CDR3 here is CASRFWVAGRNEQFF. CDR3 in DNA: TGTGCCAGCAGATTTTGGGTAGCGGGGAGGAATGAGCAGTTCTTC.

A word on this clone: Likely a read error: the CDR3 ends without its conserved phenylalanine or tryptophan. The J gene is TRBJ1-1, the V gene TRBV27; D might be TRBD1 (5 bases). The germline V and J ends were trimmed by 3 bases and 8 bases, with 19 bases remaining between them. Looked up from germline, CDR1 is MNHEY and CDR2 is SMNVEV (reference sequence). CDR3 size: 15 residues. The CDR3 DNA is TGTGCCAGCAGTTTGGGGACGGGGATTTACGCCGAAGCTTTCCTT. It codes for CASSLGTGIYAEAFL.

V and J are TRBV7-9 and TRBJ2-1, with 13 nucleotides matching TRBD2. V was pared by 1 base and J by 8 bases, with 2 bases of the junction left unmatched. The CDR3 sequence is 15 residues long. In germline, CDR1 is SEHNR, CDR2 FQNEAQ (reference sequence). The CDR3 region has the DNA TGTGCCAGCAGCTTAGGGACTAGCGGGGGATATGAGCAGTTCTTC. Translated, it gives CASSLGTSGGYEQFF.

V usage is TRBV28 and J usage is TRBJ1-5, with unresolved D. The CDR3 runs to 18 residues. The germline gives CDR1 MDHEN, CDR2 SYDVKM. V lost 4 bases and J lost 0, with 19 bases in between. CDR3: CASSSPVQRTNSNQPQHF. In nucleotides, the CDR3 is TGTGCCAGCAGTTCCCCCGTTCAACGAACGAATAGCAATCAGCCCCAGCATTTT.

The CDR3 is CASSTRGTGPYNEQFF. In nucleotides, the CDR3 is TGTGCCAGTAGCACCCGGGGGACAGGGCCCTACAATGAGCAGTTCTTC. The chain employs TRBV19 and TRBJ2-1; 9 positions agree with TRBD1. Per germline, CDR1 LNHDA and CDR2 SQIVND (reference sequence). The CDR3 length is 16 residues. Germline trimming cut 6 bases from V and 2 bases from J; bases unmatched to any gene: 8.

This chain connects TRBV5-1 to TRBJ2-2; 7 bases are a match to TRBD1. This CDR3 region has 14 residues. The J segment lost 7 bases and the V segment lost 3 bases, leaving 6 bases of the junction unmatched. CDR1 is SGHRS, CDR2 YFSETQ, per germline. The CDR3 loop reads CASSSGGSDGELFF. The CDR3 bases are TGCGCCAGCAGCTCAGGGGGATCGGACGGGGAGCTGTTTTTT.

This clone was detected once. This rearrangement joins TRBV2 to TRBJ2-1, with 8 bases aligning to TRBD2. The J segment lost 2 bases and the V segment lost 6 bases, leaving 6 bases of the junction unmatched. The germline CDR1 and CDR2 sequences are SNHLY and FYNNEI. This CDR3 contains 15 residues. The CDR3 loop is CASSVGLAAYNEQFF. The CDR3 DNA follows: TGTGCCAGCAGCGTCGGACTAGCCGCCTACAATGAGCAGTTCTTC.

The chain combines TRBV10-2 with TRBJ2-2, with 7 bases lining up with TRBD2. Trimming cost V 3 bases and J 4 bases; bases outside gene matches: 17. CDR1 WSHSY and CDR2 SAAADI come from the germline V gene. This CDR3 contains 19 residues. CDR3 DNA sequence: TGCGCCAGCAGTGAACGGGCGGGGGTTTCGAGAGGGGCCACCGGGGAGCTGTTTTTT. Translation: CASSERAGVSRGATGELFF.

The chain is built from TRBV5-1 and TRBJ1-5; D is undetermined. V was shortened by 3 bases and J by 1 base, with 5 bases between the two germline ends. Germline lookup yields CDR1 SGHRS and CDR2 YFSETQ. The CDR3 totals 13 residues. In DNA, the CDR3 is TGCGCCAGCAGCTGGGAGAGCAATCAGCCCCAGCATTTT. Protein sequence: CASSWESNQPQHF.

The chain recombines TRBV5-1 with TRBJ1-2; no clear D gene. Germline-derived CDR1 and CDR2 are SGHRS and YFSETQ. The CDR3 loop spans 15 amino acids. V lost 5 bases and J 7 bases, leaving 21 bases between the germline ends. CDR3 bases: TGCGCCAGCAGTTTCACCTCAGGCTACAGTGGTGGCTACACCTTC. Its protein product is CASSFTSGYSGGYTF.

The V and J genes are TRBV5-1 and TRBJ2-2; D gene uncertain. CDR3 length: 13 amino acids. V shed 3 bases and J shed 5 bases, with 8 bases lying between them. In germline, CDR1 is SGHRS, CDR2 YFSETQ. The CDR3 is CASSYDLTGELFF. The CDR3, as DNA: TGCGCCAGCAGCTACGACCTGACCGGGGAGCTGTTTTTT. Complete variable domain (other parts from reference TRBV5-1 and TRBJ2-2): KAGVTQTPRYLIKTRGQQVTLSCSPISGHRSVSWYQQTPGQGLQFLFEYFSETQRNKGNFPGRFSGRQFSNSRSEMNVSTLELGDSALYLCASSYDLTGELFFGEGSRLTVL.

This chain links TRBV2 with TRBJ2-7; D is perhaps TRBD1 (6 bases). The V gene's germline CDR1 is SNHLY and CDR2 FYNNEI. Trimming removed 4 bases from V and 3 bases from J, with 7 bases in between. This CDR3 is 12 amino acids long. In DNA, the CDR3 is TGTGCCAGCAGTGCGACAGGCTACGAGCAGTACTTC. It yields the protein CASSATGYEQYF.

The chain is built from TRBV9 and TRBJ2-3, with TRBD1 as a possible D gene (5 bases). In germline, CDR1 is SGDLS, CDR2 YYNGEE. CDR3 size: 16 residues. V was pared by 4 bases and J by 1 base, with 16 bases between. This CDR3 is CASSPGRGRGTDTQYF. CDR3 sequence (DNA): TGTGCCAGCAGCCCCGGTCGCGGCAGGGGCACAGATACGCAGTATTTT. Full variable domain (remainder filled in from reference TRBV9 and TRBJ2-3): DSGVTQTPKHLITATGQRVTLRCSPRSGDLSVYWYQQSLDQGLQFLIQYYNGEERAKGNILERFSAQQFPDLHSELNLSSLELGDSALYFCASSPGRGRGTDTQYFGPGTRLTVL.

This chain links TRBV19 with TRBJ1-5; D may be TRBD1 (6 bases). Trimming removed 4 bases from V and 4 bases from J, with 11 bases in between. This CDR3 is 14 amino acids long. Germline values: CDR1 LNHDA, CDR2 SQIVND (reference sequence). CDR3 bases: TGTGCCAGTAGTAGGACAGAGAAAAATCAGCCCCAGCATTTT. Its translation is CASSRTEKNQPQHF.

The genes are TRBV7-2 and TRBJ2-1; D perhaps matches TRBD2 (7 bases). The CDR3 runs 18 residues. Trimming stripped 0 bases from V and 2 bases from J, with 17 bases between. Germline loops: CDR1 SGHTA, CDR2 FQGNSA. The CDR3: CASSLALGGGGAYNEQFF. The CDR3 nucleotides are TGTGCCAGCAGCTTAGCTCTAGGCGGGGGCGGTGCCTACAATGAGCAGTTCTTC.

This chain connects TRBV9 to TRBJ2-7; 13 bases align to TRBD2. This CDR3 is built from 18 residues. Unmatched junction bases numbered 8, after V lost 0 bases and J lost 2 bases. Germline V lookup: CDR1 SGDLS, CDR2 YYNGEE. The CDR3 region has the DNA TGTGCCAGCAGCGTAGAACTAGCGGGGGGGCTTCGAACCTACGAGCAGTACTTC. Translation gives CASSVELAGGLRTYEQYF.

This rearrangement joins TRBV27 to TRBJ2-1; D perhaps matches TRBD1 (6 bases). Germline V gene sequence: CDR1 MNHEY, CDR2 SMNVEV (reference sequence). V lost 0 bases and J 6 bases, leaving 18 bases between the germline ends. The CDR3 is 17 residues long. This CDR3 reads CASSLSPGGRSGNEQFF. In DNA, the CDR3 is TGTGCCAGCAGTTTATCCCCTGGGGGCAGATCCGGCAATGAGCAGTTCTTC.

The V call is TRBV10-3, the J call TRBJ1-1; D not certain. V lost 3 bases and J lost 8, with 13 bases in between. The CDR3 extends over 13 amino acids. Germline-derived CDR1 and CDR2 are ENHRY and SYGVKD. CDR3 nucleotide sequence: TGTGCCATCAGTGAACCTTTCCTTCTCGAAGCTTTCTTT. As protein: CAISEPFLLEAFF.